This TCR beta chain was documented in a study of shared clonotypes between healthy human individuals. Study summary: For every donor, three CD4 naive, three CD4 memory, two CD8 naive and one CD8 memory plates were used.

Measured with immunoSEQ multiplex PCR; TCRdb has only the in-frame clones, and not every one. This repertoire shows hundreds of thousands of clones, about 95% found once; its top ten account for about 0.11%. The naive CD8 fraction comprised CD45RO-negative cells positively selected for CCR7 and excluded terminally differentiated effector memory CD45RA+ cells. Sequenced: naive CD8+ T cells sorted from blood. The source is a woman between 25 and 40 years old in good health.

This chain's CDR3 is CASSLDRPYGYTF. CDR3 nucleotides: TGTGCCAGCAGCTTGGACCGCCCCTATGGCTACACCTTC. The J gene is TRBJ1-2, the V gene TRBV7-9; D gene uncertain. CDR3 length equals 13 residues. CDR1 SEHNR and CDR2 FQNEAQ come from the germline V gene (reference sequence). V was trimmed by 3 bases and J by 4 bases, leaving 9 bases between them.